The 19 T cell receptor beta chains below were found in one sample sequenced in a study of PD-L1 blockade in urothelial cancer. Assay used: immunoSEQ multiplex PCR; TCRdb lists only in-frame clones, some missing. The sample carries 35,000 to 40,000 clones, 80% to 90% recorded once. Time point of the sample: peripheral blood 6 weeks after treatment start. The source was PBMCs, collected around atezolizumab (anti-PD-L1) treatment. The origin of the receptors is a man aged 55 to 70 with urothelial cancer.

The chain carries TRBV23-1 and TRBJ1-1; the D is unclear. TRBV23-1 is an ORF, and what it does is uncertain. V shed 0 bases and J shed 3 bases, with 23 bases lying between them. The CDR3 loop spans 19 amino acids. The CDR3: CASSQSIAGPKIDYTEAFF. CDR3 nucleotides: TGCGCCAGCAGTCAATCGATCGCAGGCCCTAAAATCGATTACACTGAAGCTTTCTTT.

The V gene is TRBV5-4, the J gene TRBJ1-6; 7 positions match TRBD1. The CDR3 runs to 13 residues. V dropped 5 bases and J dropped 9; count of bases not matched to a gene: 5. From germline, CDR1 is SGHNT and CDR2 YYREEE (reference sequence). The CDR3 region is CASRPDRVSPLHF. In DNA, the CDR3 is TGTGCCAGCAGACCAGACAGGGTTTCACCCCTCCACTTT. The variable domain in full, with the rest retrieved from reference TRBV5-4 and TRBJ1-6, is ETGVTQSPTHLIKTRGQQVTLRCSSQSGHNTVSWYQQALGQGPQFIFQYYREEENGRGNFPPRFSGLQFPNYSSELNVNALELDDSALYLCASRPDRVSPLHFGNGTRLTVT.

CDR3 sequence: CAIKERLHTDTQYF. Written as DNA, the CDR3 is TGTGCCATCAAGGAGCGACTCCACACAGATACGCAGTATTTT. The chain employs TRBV2 and TRBJ2-3; D gene ambiguous. Germline V gene lookup returns CDR1 SNHLY and CDR2 FYNNEI. Deletions cut 10 bases from V and 2 bases from J, with 16 bases between. There are 14 residues in the CDR3. Combining the CDR3 with reference TRBV2 and TRBJ2-3 gives the whole variable domain EPEVTQTPSHQVTQMGQEVILRCVPISNHLYFYWYRQILGQKVEFLVSFYNNEISEKSEIFDDQFSVERPDGSNFTLKIRSTKLEDSAMYFCAIKERLHTDTQYFGPGTRLTVL.

The V gene is TRBV6-5, the J gene TRBJ1-3, with 7 bases lining up with TRBD1. This CDR3 has 16 residues. The junction had 6 bases not matched to a gene; V was cut back by 4 bases and J by 0 bases. CDR1 is MNHEY, CDR2 SVGAGI, per germline. Here the CDR3 reads CASSSRDRHSGNTIYF. In DNA form, the CDR3 reads TGTGCCAGCAGTTCTCGGGACAGACACTCTGGAAACACCATATATTTT.

The V and J genes are TRBV15 and TRBJ1-2, with D tentatively TRBD1 (5 bases). The V end was cut by 0 bases, the J end by 8 bases, with 16 bases between. CDR1 LNHNV and CDR2 YYDKDF come from the germline V gene (reference sequence). The CDR3 totals 15 residues. CDR3: CATSREGEVFRGYTF. The CDR3 bases are TGTGCCACCAGCAGAGAGGGGGAGGTTTTTCGGGGCTACACCTTC.

This clone was seen a few times. The chain carries TRBV5-1 and TRBJ2-1; the D gene is possibly TRBD2 (5 bases). The CDR3 length is 16 residues. The ends were cut back, 1 base at V and 1 base at J, with 12 bases in the middle. Germline V gives CDR1 SGHRS, CDR2 YFSETQ. The chain's CDR3 is CASSLNEGSSYNEQFF. CDR3 DNA: TGCGCCAGCAGCTTGAACGAGGGATCGTCCTACAATGAGCAGTTCTTC.

The chain couples TRBV2 to TRBJ2-2, with D tentatively TRBD2 (6 bases). V was clipped by 3 bases and J by 1 base, with 9 bases between them. This CDR3 comprises 15 residues. Germline values: CDR1 SNHLY, CDR2 FYNNEI. This CDR3 is CASSEEGLNTGELFF. CDR3 DNA sequence: TGTGCCAGCAGTGAGGAGGGCTTGAACACCGGGGAGCTGTTTTTT.

The chain combines TRBV9 with TRBJ1-6; possible D gene TRBD1, 5 bases. The CDR3 is 17 residues long. Germline CDR1 and CDR2: SGDLS and YYNGEE. V was cut by 4 bases and J by 0 bases, with 14 bases left in between. CDR3: CASSLERQSSYNSPLHF. For the CDR3, the DNA is TGTGCCAGCAGCTTAGAGCGACAGAGCTCCTATAATTCACCCCTCCACTTT.

The V call is TRBV15, the J call TRBJ2-7, with 8 bases that match TRBD1. Trimming cost V 5 bases and J 6 bases; bases outside gene matches: 15. The CDR3 totals 16 residues. The germline CDR1 and CDR2 sequences are LNHNV and YYDKDF (reference sequence). CDR3 protein: CATSPRDRGWRPEQYF. The CDR3 nucleotides are TGTGCCACCAGCCCCCGCGACAGGGGATGGCGCCCCGAGCAGTACTTC.

The CDR3 DNA is TGTGCCAGCAGCTCCCCCGGGACTAGCGGGAGTAGCAATGAGCAGTTCTTC. It translates to CASSSPGTSGSSNEQFF. The genes are TRBV5-4 and TRBJ2-1; 14 bases match TRBD2. The CDR3 is made up of 17 amino acids. The germline V gene encodes CDR1 SGHNT and CDR2 YYREEE (reference sequence). V shed 3 bases, J shed 6 bases, and the junction held 8 bases outside the gene matches.

This sequence joins TRBV6-5 and TRBJ2-7, with 9 positions matching TRBD2. Germline-derived CDR1 and CDR2 are MNHEY and SVGAGI. The CDR3 covers 15 residues. V dropped 2 bases and J dropped 3; count of bases not matched to a gene: 5. As DNA, the CDR3 is TGTGCCAGCAGTTACACAGGACTAGCGAGCTACGAGCAGTACTTC. This encodes CASSYTGLASYEQYF.

The table lists this clone with a count of one. This chain joins TRBV5-1 and TRBJ2-5; possibly TRBD1 for D (6 bases). The CDR3 consists of 12 residues. The V and J ends lost 9 bases and 5 bases respectively, with 14 bases between them. Germline-derived CDR1 and CDR2 are SGHRS and YFSETQ. CDR3 region: CATSSGVETQYF. CDR3 in DNA: TGCGCCACCAGTTCAGGGGTTGAGACCCAGTACTTC.

The chain has TRBV7-9 and TRBJ1-3; 9 positions match TRBD1. V lost 1 base, J lost 1 base, and 8 bases stayed unmatched. CDR1 is SEHNR, CDR2 FQNEAQ, per germline (reference sequence). The CDR3 sequence is 18 residues long. In DNA, the CDR3 is TGTGCCAGCAGCTTAGGGACAGGGGTTGTCAAATCTGGAAACACCATATATTTT. Amino acid sequence: CASSLGTGVVKSGNTIYF.

V and J are TRBV5-1 and TRBJ2-1, with D unresolved. Looked up from germline, CDR1 is SGHRS and CDR2 is YFSETQ. V was pared by 0 bases and J by 1 base, with 8 bases between. CDR3 length: 15 amino acids. CDR3 bases: TGCGCCAGCAGCTTGGGCAGTGCTTCCTACAATGAGCAGTTCTTC. Protein: CASSLGSASYNEQFF.

In nucleotides, the CDR3 is TGTGCCAGCAGCGCAGGCTTTCCGAACACCGGGGAGCTGTTTTTT. Residues: CASSAGFPNTGELFF. The chain employs TRBV6-4 and TRBJ2-2; D is unclear. V was trimmed by 6 bases and J by 0 bases, leaving 11 bases between them. Looked up from germline, CDR1 is MRHNA and CDR2 is SNTAGT. The CDR3 is made up of 15 amino acids.

Only a few counts were recorded for this clone. The chain combines TRBV28 with TRBJ2-7; 7 bases are shared with TRBD1. The V gene's germline CDR1 is MDHEN and CDR2 SYDVKM. Trimming took 6 bases from V and 3 from J; bases not matched to a gene: 11. CDR3 length equals 15 residues. CDR3 protein: CASSSEATGVYEQYF. The CDR3 nucleotides are TGTGCCAGCAGCTCCGAGGCTACAGGGGTCTACGAGCAGTACTTC.

The rearrangement uses TRBV6-5 and TRBJ2-4; 7 bases are shared with TRBD1. The CDR3 consists of 15 residues. The V and J ends lost 0 bases and 4 bases, in that order; junction bases with no gene match: 3. Germline CDR1 MNHEY, CDR2 SVGAGI. The CDR3 coding sequence is TGTGCCAGCAGTTACTCTGGCAGGGGGAAAAACATTCAGTACTTC. This gives the protein CASSYSGRGKNIQYF.

This chain uses TRBV14 with TRBJ1-2; 7 bases fit TRBD1. The germline CDR1 and CDR2 sequences are SGHDN and FVKESK. V lost 4 bases, J lost 4 bases, and 3 bases stayed unmatched. This CDR3 has 13 residues. The chain's CDR3 is CASSPGTVYGYTF. CDR3 bases: TGTGCCAGCAGCCCTGGGACAGTCTATGGCTACACCTTC.

V and J are TRBV7-2 and TRBJ1-1; possible D gene TRBD1, 5 bases. CDR3 size: 13 residues. The germline gives CDR1 SGHTA, CDR2 FQGNSA. Trimming took off 0 bases at V and 5 bases at J, with 7 bases between the two ends. CDR3 in amino acids: CASSLAGATEAFF. The CDR3 nucleotides read TGTGCCAGCAGCTTAGCAGGGGCTACTGAAGCTTTCTTT.